This T cell receptor (beta chain) was sequenced during a study of cytomegalovirus exposure and HLA in healthy donors. Note on this clone: Antigen specificity is unknown. Relative to the germline gene, one junction end is altered; a read error may explain this. Additional DNA sequences in this sample encode the identical CDR3.

In the PCR, 60 Vbeta and 13 Jbeta primers were used. Profiled with immunoSEQ multiplex PCR; TCRdb holds only in-frame clones, not every one. Its listing shows tens of thousands of clones. Overall study results and limits: DRB1 showed the most TCR associations and HLA-C the fewest in a later analysis, as rates varied by HLA locus. In an earlier analysis, productive rearrangement rates for most beta V segments clustered near 87% or 30%.

Specimen: PBMCs. The TCR sequence derives from a man aged 30-40 years in good health and CMV-seronegative.

DNA of the CDR3: TGCGCCAGCAGGGCGAGGGGGGGAAGATGGACTGAAGCTTTCTTT. Encoded protein: CASRARGGRWTEAFF. The rearrangement joins TRBV11-2 to TRBJ1-1; D possibly corresponds to TRBD1 (6 bases). In germline, CDR1 is SGHAT, CDR2 FQNNGV. The CDR3 totals 15 residues. The full variable domain, its missing parts supplied by reference TRBV11-2 and TRBJ1-1, is EAGVAQSPRYKIIEKRQSVAFWCNPISGHATLYWYQQILGQGPKLLIQFQNNGVVDDSQLPKDRFSAERLKGVDSTLKIQPAKLEDSAVYLCASRARGGRWTEAFFGQGTRLTVV.